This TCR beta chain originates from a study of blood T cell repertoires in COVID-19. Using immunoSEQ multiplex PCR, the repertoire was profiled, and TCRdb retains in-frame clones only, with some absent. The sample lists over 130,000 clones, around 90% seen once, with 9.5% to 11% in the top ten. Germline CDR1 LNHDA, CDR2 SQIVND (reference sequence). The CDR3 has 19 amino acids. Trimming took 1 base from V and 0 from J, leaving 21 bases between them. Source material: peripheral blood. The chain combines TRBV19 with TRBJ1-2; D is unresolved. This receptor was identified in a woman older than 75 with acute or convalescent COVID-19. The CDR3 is CASSIVRVLNPGANYGYTF. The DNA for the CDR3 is TGTGCCAGTAGTATAGTCAGAGTACTAAACCCTGGAGCTAACTATGGCTACACCTTC.